The 19 T cell receptor beta chains below all came from one sample that was sequenced in a study of control samples from healthy donors and cancer patients (dated by TCRdb to 2020 to 2021). Library generation was performed with the immunoSEQ multiplex PCR assay. The table comes from immuneACCESS by way of TCRdb, which keeps in-frame sequences with V and J called. Part of the clones is missing from these tables; in studies checked, under half for an unresolved V gene and the rest for unknown reasons. This sample gives 54,000 or so clones in total; 85% to 95% of them show up just once. The top ten hold 2.4% of the sample. The sequencing sample was made of blood. The receptors were gathered from a man aged 25 to 40 in good health.

The chain uses TRBV13 and TRBJ2-7; possible D gene TRBD2, 7 bases. Trimming left V 1 base short and J 8 bases short, with 18 bases between. The germline V gene encodes CDR1 PRHDT and CDR2 FYEKMQ (reference sequence). This CDR3 is built from 15 residues. The CDR3 here is CASSLDGRGALKQYF. The DNA of the CDR3 is TGTGCCAGCAGCTTAGATGGGAGGGGGGCTCTCAAGCAGTACTTC.

The chain carries TRBV5-1 and TRBJ2-1; no clear D. The CDR3 has 18 residues. Germline CDR1 reads SGHRS; CDR2 reads YFSETQ. Trimming stripped 0 bases from V and 8 bases from J, with 24 bases between. The CDR3 here is CASSLALASTLSVDEQFF. CDR3 bases: TGCGCCAGCAGCTTGGCCCTTGCGAGCACCCTTAGTGTCGATGAGCAGTTCTTC.

This clone was detected a few times. The chain employs TRBV5-4 and TRBJ2-3; 8 nucleotides match TRBD2. The CDR3 has 17 amino acids. The junction had 14 bases not matched to a gene; V was cut back by 4 bases and J by 4 bases. From germline, CDR1 is SGHNT and CDR2 YYREEE (reference sequence). CDR3 DNA sequence: TGTGCCAGCAGCGAACCGACCCCGGGACTAGAGGCAGATACGCAGTATTTT. It is translated as CASSEPTPGLEADTQYF.

This sequence joins TRBV5-1 and TRBJ2-1; D unresolved. This CDR3 has 16 residues. V was clipped by 4 bases and J by 4 bases, with 18 bases between them. Germline CDR1 is SGHRS and CDR2 is YFSETQ. The CDR3 is CASSTKLTGEYNEQFF. CDR3 DNA: TGCGCCAGCAGCACAAAACTAACCGGAGAATACAATGAGCAGTTCTTC.

The chain recombines TRBV27 with TRBJ1-5; TRBD1 matches at 7 bases. Trimming at V came to 1 base and at J to 3 bases, leaving 6 bases not matched to a gene. There are 16 residues in the CDR3. Looked up from germline, CDR1 is MNHEY and CDR2 is SMNVEV (reference sequence). CDR3 sequence: CASSLYPGTANQPQHF. The CDR3 region has the DNA TGTGCCAGCAGTTTATACCCCGGGACAGCCAATCAGCCCCAGCATTTT.

This clone came up once. The rearrangement uses TRBV30 and TRBJ2-1; 10 positions match TRBD2. V lost 7 bases to trimming and J lost 8 bases; unmatched junction nucleotides: 5. Germline V CDR1 and CDR2: GTSNPN, SVGIG (reference sequence). This CDR3 is built from 12 residues. The CDR3 sequence is CASTAGGYEQFF. The CDR3 DNA reads as TGTGCCTCTACAGCGGGAGGGTATGAGCAGTTCTTC.

This clone was counted between two and nine times. The chain uses TRBV14 and TRBJ1-3; D is perhaps TRBD1 (6 bases). Germline assignment: CDR1 SGHDN and CDR2 FVKESK. Trimming took 3 bases from V and 10 from J, leaving 13 bases between them. The CDR3 consists of 13 residues. The CDR3 nucleotides are TGTGCCAGCAGCCATCAGGACAGAGCGACCATATATTTT. Amino acids: CASSHQDRATIYF. The variable domain in full, completed from reference TRBV14 and TRBJ1-3, reads EAGVTQFPSHSVIEKGQTVTLRCDPISGHDNLYWYRRVMGKEIKFLLHFVKESKQDESGMPNNRFLAERTGGTYSTLKVQPAELEDSGVYFCASSHQDRATIYFGEGSWLTVV.

This clone was seen once. V usage is TRBV29-1 and J usage is TRBJ2-5, with 7 bases lining up with TRBD1. CDR3 length equals 13 residues. V was pared by 4 bases and J by 4 bases, with 6 bases of the junction left unmatched. Germline V gene sequence: CDR1 SQVTM, CDR2 ANQGSEA. CDR3 loop: CSVGQGVIETQYF. CDR3 coding DNA: TGCAGCGTTGGCCAGGGGGTAATAGAGACCCAGTACTTC.

The rearrangement uses TRBV5-1 and TRBJ1-1; 9 bases match TRBD1. Germline CDR1 is SGHRS and CDR2 is YFSETQ. V lost 4 bases, J lost 8 bases, and 9 bases stayed unmatched. CDR3 length equals 14 residues. The CDR3 protein is CASSAPGTGYEAFF. The CDR3 region has the DNA TGCGCCAGCAGCGCTCCCGGGACAGGGTACGAAGCTTTCTTT.

The J gene is TRBJ2-5, the V gene TRBV7-9; D not resolved. Per the germline V gene, CDR1 is SEHNR and CDR2 is FQNEAQ (reference sequence). The CDR3 has 14 amino acids. V lost 6 bases to trimming and J lost 0 bases, with 11 bases between them. CDR3 loop: CASSPDPYQETQYF. The DNA for the CDR3 is TGTGCCAGCAGTCCTGACCCTTACCAAGAGACCCAGTACTTC.

A single count supports this clone. V gene TRBV3-1 (or the pseudogene TRBV3-2) combines with J gene TRBJ2-2, with 9 bases identical to TRBD2. The CDR3 totals 16 residues. Germline V lookup: CDR1 LGHDT, CDR2 YNNKEL (reference sequence). Unmatched junction bases numbered 7, after V lost 1 base and J lost 7 bases. The CDR3 spells CASSQGLAVGDGELFF. The DNA for the CDR3 is TGTGCCAGCAGCCAAGGACTAGCGGTGGGTGACGGGGAGCTGTTTTTT.

The chain is built from TRBV18 and TRBJ1-2; TRBD1 aligns across 7 bases. Germline lookup yields CDR1 KGHSH and CDR2 LQKENI. The CDR3 has 11 residues. V was pared by 5 bases and J by 8 bases, with 2 bases of the junction left unmatched. In DNA form, the CDR3 reads TGTGCCAGCTCAATAGGGGGCGGCTACACCTTC. Encoded protein: CASSIGGGYTF.

The J gene is TRBJ2-3, the V gene TRBV9; 8 bases line up with TRBD2. The CDR3 runs 15 residues. Per the germline V gene, CDR1 is SGDLS and CDR2 is YYNGEE. V lost 2 bases and J lost 5; bases outside the gene matches: 7. The CDR3 sequence is CASSVLGTRVDTQYF. The CDR3 DNA sequence: TGTGCCAGCAGCGTCCTAGGGACTAGGGTAGATACGCAGTATTTT.

In this sample, this clone turned up once. V and J are TRBV7-3 and TRBJ2-2, with a tentative D call TRBD2 (5 bases). CDR1 is SGHTA, CDR2 FQGTGA, per germline. With 4 bases removed from V and 6 bases from J, the gap between germline ends came to 12 bases. The CDR3 contains 14 residues. The chain's CDR3 is CASSSRADAGELFF. CDR3 coding DNA: TGTGCCAGCAGCTCTCGAGCGGACGCCGGGGAGCTGTTTTTT.

The table lists this clone with a count of one. The gene calls are TRBV19 and TRBJ1-4, with 10 nucleotides matching TRBD1. This CDR3 is 15 amino acids long. Germline V gene sequence: CDR1 LNHDA, CDR2 SQIVND (reference sequence). The V gene end was trimmed by 5 bases and the J gene end by 6 bases; junction bases not matched to a gene: 6. As DNA, the CDR3 is TGTGCCAGTAGTGGCCGGGACAGGGGAGATGAAAAACTGTTTTTT. This sequence encodes CASSGRDRGDEKLFF. Together with reference TRBV19 and TRBJ1-4, the CDR3 gives the full variable domain: DGGITQSPKYLFRKEGQNVTLSCEQNLNHDAMYWYRQDPGQGLRLIYYSQIVNDFQKGDIAEGYSVSREKKESFPLTVTSAQKNPTAFYLCASSGRDRGDEKLFFGSGTQLSVL.

V usage is TRBV10-3 and J usage is TRBJ2-7; TRBD1 agrees at 7 bases. Unmatched junction bases numbered 13, after V lost 5 bases and J lost 6 bases. From germline, CDR1 is ENHRY and CDR2 SYGVKD. CDR3 size: 15 residues. The DNA for the CDR3 is TGTGCCATCAGTCGGACAGGTTCCCCCCAAGGCGAGCAGTACTTC. Translated, it gives CAISRTGSPQGEQYF.

The chain uses TRBV7-9 and TRBJ1-2; 9 bases are a match to TRBD1. Germline CDR1 and CDR2: SEHNR and FQNEAQ (reference sequence). The J segment lost 7 bases and the V segment lost 1 base, leaving 7 bases of the junction unmatched. CDR3 length equals 15 residues. CDR3 in DNA: TGTGCCAGCAGCTTAGGGACAGGGGATTTCGGTGGCTACACCTTC. It translates to CASSLGTGDFGGYTF.

The J gene is TRBJ1-2, the V gene TRBV3-1 (or the pseudogene TRBV3-2), with D tentatively TRBD1 (5 bases). The V gene's germline CDR1 is LGHDT and CDR2 YNNKEL (reference sequence). Trimming took 1 base from V and 2 from J, leaving 11 bases between them. The CDR3 covers 15 residues. The CDR3 reads CASSQGIWGNYGYTF. DNA of the CDR3: TGTGCCAGCAGCCAAGGTATATGGGGCAACTATGGCTACACCTTC.

The V gene is TRBV28, the J gene TRBJ2-7; tentatively, D is TRBD1 (6 bases). The CDR3 sequence is 16 residues long. The germline gives CDR1 MDHEN, CDR2 SYDVKM. Trimming left V 4 bases short and J 0 bases short, with 16 bases between. The CDR3 spells CASSSPLQGLSYEQYF. In DNA form, the CDR3 reads TGTGCCAGCAGTTCCCCCCTACAGGGTCTCTCCTACGAGCAGTACTTC.